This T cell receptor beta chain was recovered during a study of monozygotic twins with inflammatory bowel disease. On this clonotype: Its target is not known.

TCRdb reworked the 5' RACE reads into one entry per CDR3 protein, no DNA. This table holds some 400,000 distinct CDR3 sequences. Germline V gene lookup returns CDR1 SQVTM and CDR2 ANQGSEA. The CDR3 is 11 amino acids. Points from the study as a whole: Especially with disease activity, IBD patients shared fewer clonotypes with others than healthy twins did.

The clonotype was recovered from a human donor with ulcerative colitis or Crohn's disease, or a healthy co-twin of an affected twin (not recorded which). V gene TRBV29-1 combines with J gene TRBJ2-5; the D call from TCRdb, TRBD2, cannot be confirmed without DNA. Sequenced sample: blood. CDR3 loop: CSAGGKETQYF.